This T cell receptor (beta chain) is drawn from a study of long-term antiretroviral therapy in people with HIV. Study results and caveats: Post-ART diversity increased but stayed below transplant donor controls.

In germline, CDR1 is LGHNA, CDR2 YNFKEQ. Trimming cost V 1 base and J 0 bases, with 10 bases left between them. CDR3 length equals 15 residues. Comment on this clone: Its target is not known.

At survey level, the immunoSEQ assay was run in its v3.0 version. Produced via immunoSEQ multiplex PCR; TCRdb's table is partial and in-frame only. The data contain some 15,000 clones, around 80% of them singletons. The sample in question was unsorted PBMCs, obtained 0.1 years after starting antiretroviral therapy. The rearrangement links TRBV4-2 to TRBJ2-7; no definite D call. This TCR was sampled from a man aged 18-30 years with HIV. The CDR3 spells CASSQALDSSYEQYF. Here the CDR3 DNA reads TGTGCCAGCAGCCAAGCGCTTGATTCCTCCTACGAGCAGTACTTC.